This TCR beta chain was obtained from a study of cytomegalovirus exposure and HLA in healthy donors. The ends were cut back, 3 bases at V and 2 bases at J, with 10 bases in the middle. The CDR3 has 15 amino acids. Germline CDR1 reads KGHSH; CDR2 reads LQKENI. This PCR relied on a set of 60 Vbeta primers and 13 Jbeta primers. Clones were sequenced by immunoSEQ multiplex PCR, and TCRdb holds only the in-frame ones, with some missing. Here the sample spans 200,000 or so clones, 87% being singletons. Study results and limitations: Altogether, some 170 TCR beta chains were recorded as cytomegalovirus-associated. Productive rates of about 87% or about 30% were seen for most TCR beta V segments in an earlier analysis.

A word on this clone: Its matching antigen is unknown.

Sequenced sample: PBMCs. J is TRBJ2-2 and V is TRBV18; perhaps TRBD2 as D (5 bases). The receptor's source is a man aged 25 to 40 in good health and CMV-seronegative. This CDR3 reads CASSPAAVNTGELFF. For the CDR3, the DNA is TGTGCCAGCTCACCGGCAGCGGTCAACACCGGGGAGCTGTTTTTT. Supplemented by reference TRBV18 and TRBJ2-2, the full variable domain reads NAGVMQNPRHLVRRRGQEARLRCSPMKGHSHVYWYRQLPEEGLKFMVYLQKENIIDESGMPKERFSAEFPKEGPSILRIQQVVRGDSAAYFCASSPAAVNTGELFFGEGSRLTVL.